The rows below give T cell receptor beta chains drawn from one sample of a study of blood T cell repertoires in COVID-19. Assay: immunoSEQ multiplex PCR; the TCRdb copy retains only in-frame clones and omits some. This sample has around 280,000 clones, with around nine tenths found just once. The sample taken for sequencing was peripheral blood. All receptors derive from a man in his sixties or seventies with acute or convalescent COVID-19. The CDR3 runs from the conserved cysteine through the conserved F or W. The D gene is left open where the match is weak.

CDR3 protein: CASMTSGGANEQFF; V gene: TRBV6-5; D gene: TRBD2; J gene: TRBJ2-1
CDR3 protein: CASSNYPPRDRGQNEQFF; V gene: TRBV10-1; D gene: TRBD1; J gene: TRBJ2-1
CDR3 protein: CASSLNTGVTDGELFF; V gene: TRBV7-6; D gene: TRBD1; J gene: TRBJ2-2
CDR3 protein: CASSRGGGQGALGYTF; V gene: TRBV6-6; D gene: TRBD1; J gene: TRBJ1-2
CDR3 protein: CASSLAWGLRDYTF; V gene: TRBV5-5; D gene: -; J gene: TRBJ1-2
CDR3 protein: CASSLVRDSDTQYF; V gene: TRBV7-2; D gene: -; J gene: TRBJ2-3
CDR3 protein: CASSHGLGSETQYF; V gene: TRBV3-1/TRBV3-2; D gene: -; J gene: TRBJ2-5
CDR3 protein: CASSSPGLKYEQYF; V gene: TRBV6-5; D gene: -; J gene: TRBJ2-7
CDR3 protein: CASSIGDESGGRGRDYGYTF; V gene: TRBV19; D gene: -; J gene: TRBJ1-2
CDR3 protein: CASRHPEQGVEAFF; V gene: TRBV6-5; D gene: TRBD1; J gene: TRBJ1-1
CDR3 protein: CASSLGQGTYNEQFF; V gene: TRBV11-3; D gene: -; J gene: TRBJ2-1
CDR3 protein: CASSLAAGDTGELFF; V gene: TRBV5-4; D gene: TRBD2; J gene: TRBJ2-2
CDR3 protein: CASRLTGGDTEAFF; V gene: TRBV6-5; D gene: TRBD1; J gene: TRBJ1-1
CDR3 protein: CASSRDTNTGELFF; V gene: TRBV7-9; D gene: -; J gene: TRBJ2-2
CDR3 protein: CASRRGTNEKLFF; V gene: TRBV12-3/TRBV12-4; D gene: -; J gene: TRBJ1-4
CDR3 protein: CASSLLTGEETQYF; V gene: TRBV5-4; D gene: TRBD1; J gene: TRBJ2-5
CDR3 protein: CASSRGTESSGNTIYF; V gene: TRBV19; D gene: -; J gene: TRBJ1-3
CDR3 protein: CASSEGTATGNTIYF; V gene: TRBV6-1; D gene: -; J gene: TRBJ1-3
CDR3 protein: CASSMVTYNEQFF; V gene: TRBV5-4; D gene: -; J gene: TRBJ2-1
CDR3 protein: CASSFVGGDSPLHF; V gene: TRBV5-1; D gene: TRBD1; J gene: TRBJ1-6
CDR3 protein: CASSQFTGAGLGSYNSPLHF; V gene: TRBV14; D gene: TRBD1; J gene: TRBJ1-6
CDR3 protein: CSASGSPSGGRETQYF; V gene: TRBV20-1; D gene: TRBD2; J gene: TRBJ2-5
CDR3 protein: CASSLTLAGKETQYF; V gene: TRBV5-1; D gene: TRBD2; J gene: TRBJ2-5
CDR3 protein: CASRSSYSGNTIYF; V gene: TRBV2; D gene: -; J gene: TRBJ1-3
CDR3 protein: CASSLGFGATEAFF; V gene: TRBV5-1; D gene: -; J gene: TRBJ1-1
CDR3 protein: CASSLGTGPLSGANVLTF; V gene: TRBV4-3; D gene: TRBD1; J gene: TRBJ2-6
CDR3 protein: CASSPNLRGPAFF; V gene: TRBV18; D gene: -; J gene: TRBJ1-1
CDR3 protein: CASSPPGGETQYF; V gene: TRBV27; D gene: -; J gene: TRBJ2-5
CDR3 protein: CATSDPATGKRGYTF; V gene: TRBV24-1; D gene: -; J gene: TRBJ1-2
CDR3 protein: CASSQQGRGTDTQYF; V gene: TRBV4-1; D gene: -; J gene: TRBJ2-3
CDR3 protein: CASGLGSYGYTF; V gene: TRBV7-3; D gene: -; J gene: TRBJ1-2
CDR3 protein: CASSDPDRTYPIYNEQFF; V gene: TRBV6-4; D gene: -; J gene: TRBJ2-1
CDR3 protein: CASSLAGKGSEAFF; V gene: TRBV7-3; D gene: -; J gene: TRBJ1-1
CDR3 protein: CASRLAGDTGELFF; V gene: TRBV11-3; D gene: TRBD2; J gene: TRBJ2-2
CDR3 protein: CASRTPGIDGYTF; V gene: TRBV6-5; D gene: -; J gene: TRBJ1-2
CDR3 protein: CASSAVSNYGYTF; V gene: TRBV9; D gene: -; J gene: TRBJ1-2
CDR3 protein: CASSFVPDTQYF; V gene: TRBV11-2; D gene: -; J gene: TRBJ2-3
CDR3 protein: CASSPGTGRQETQYF; V gene: TRBV18; D gene: TRBD1; J gene: TRBJ2-5
CDR3 protein: CASSVDSSVRQPQHF; V gene: TRBV9; D gene: -; J gene: TRBJ1-5
CDR3 protein: CAGETGVDTEAFF; V gene: TRBV6-4; D gene: TRBD1; J gene: TRBJ1-1
CDR3 protein: CASSYGTGGLDEQYF; V gene: TRBV6-5; D gene: TRBD1; J gene: TRBJ2-7
CDR3 protein: CASSYSGTSGTGGKFF; V gene: TRBV28; D gene: TRBD2; J gene: TRBJ2-1
CDR3 protein: CASSRIAGGQETQYF; V gene: TRBV19; D gene: TRBD2; J gene: TRBJ2-5
CDR3 protein: CASSLTGTNEQYF; V gene: TRBV11-3; D gene: -; J gene: TRBJ2-7
CDR3 protein: CASRIQGTRGFYEQYF; V gene: TRBV28; D gene: -; J gene: TRBJ2-7
CDR3 protein: CASSDSVSYYF; V gene: TRBV25-1; D gene: -; J gene: TRBJ2-5
CDR3 protein: CASSLSSPQTVAYEQYF; V gene: TRBV27; D gene: -; J gene: TRBJ2-7
CDR3 protein: CASRLRDRDSYNSPLHF; V gene: TRBV7-2; D gene: TRBD1; J gene: TRBJ1-6
CDR3 protein: CASTGQDTATGQPQHF; V gene: TRBV6-4; D gene: TRBD1; J gene: TRBJ1-5
CDR3 protein: CASSQEVRDYGYTF; V gene: TRBV4-2; D gene: -; J gene: TRBJ1-2
CDR3 protein: CASSPGGSGTDTQYF; V gene: TRBV3-1/TRBV3-2; D gene: -; J gene: TRBJ2-3
CDR3 protein: CASSIEDRFVGKLFF; V gene: TRBV19; D gene: TRBD1; J gene: TRBJ1-4